This T cell receptor beta chain emerged from a study of CD4+ T cells in melanoma. This clone was seen once. The antigen is undetermined. The V gene lost 7 bases and the J gene lost 1 base, with 10 bases spanning the gap. The CDR3 length is 14 residues. CDR1 LGHNT and CDR2 FRNRAP come from the germline V gene. Study-wide points: CD8+ T cell, macrophage and B cell function reportedly correlated with neoantigen-specific CD4+ T cells. Diverse differentiation states were reported for melanoma neoantigen-specific CD4+ T cells.

The protocol was immunoSEQ multiplex PCR, while the TCRdb copy is restricted to in-frame clones and leaves out a portion. The sample has around 130,000 clones, 85% to 95% seen once. V is TRBV12-5 and J is TRBJ2-2; D is perhaps TRBD1 (5 bases). The source of this sequence is a human donor with melanoma. CDR3 loop: CASARQGNTGELFF. The CDR3 DNA follows: TGTGCTAGTGCTCGGCAGGGGAACACCGGGGAGCTGTTTTTT.